These 14 T cell receptor beta chains were sequenced from one sample in a study of immune heterogeneity within non-small cell lung tumors. Multiplex PCR amplified the TCR beta CDR3 region. Its first round ran for roughly 9 cycles with 32 V and 13 J primers. Each CDR3 protein gets one entry after TCRdb re-called the multiplex PCR reads with MiXCR. The table includes around 23,000 distinct CDR3 sequences, 25% to 30% detected once. Template material comprised bulk tumor genomic DNA at around 600 ng per sample. During surgery, each primary tumor gave multiple biopsies spaced as far apart as possible. Each patient presented with untreated, newly diagnosed non-small cell lung cancer and received curative surgery. Sequenced material: lung tumor tissue. Receptor source: a man in his forties with non-small cell lung cancer.

Turning to this clonotype: A much larger clone is a single base away; this may be a read error. The CDR3 DNA sequence: TGCAGCGCCAGAGGGGAACGTGCTGGAAACACCATATATTTT. As protein: CSARGERAGNTIYF. V and J are TRBV29-1 and TRBJ1-3; tentatively, D is TRBD1 (5 bases). The CDR3 sequence is 14 residues long. Germline V CDR1 and CDR2: SQVTM, ANQGSEA. The V and J ends lost 7 bases and 2 bases respectively, with 15 bases between them.

This clonotype was counted at least ten times. J is TRBJ1-2 and V is TRBV6-1; tentative D call: TRBD1 (6 bases). CDR3 length: 14 residues. Trimming took 8 bases from V and 0 from J, leaving 13 bases between them. The germline V gene has CDR1 MNHNS and CDR2 SASEGT. CDR3 protein: CASRTVKANYGYTF. DNA of the CDR3: TGTGCCAGCCGGACAGTCAAAGCTAACTATGGCTACACCTTC.

This clonotype was observed a handful of times. This rearrangement joins TRBV9 to TRBJ1-2, with D possibly being TRBD1 (6 bases). Germline CDR1 and CDR2: SGDLS and YYNGEE. Trimming removed 4 bases from V and 5 bases from J, with 9 bases in between. The CDR3 has 12 amino acids. DNA for the CDR3: TGTGCCAGCAGCCAGACAGGATATGGCTACACCTTC. It codes for CASSQTGYGYTF.

The V and J genes are TRBV20-1 and TRBJ2-1, with 10 bases that match TRBD2. The CDR3 runs to 14 residues. CDR1 is DFQATT, CDR2 SNEGSKA, per germline (reference sequence). Trimming cost V 6 bases and J 1 base; bases outside gene matches: 3. In DNA, the CDR3 is TGCAGTGCACCGGGACTAGCGTCCTACAATGAGCAGTTCTTC. As protein: CSAPGLASYNEQFF.

This clonotype appeared a few times. The chain uses TRBV14 and TRBJ2-5; D is perhaps TRBD1 (6 bases). The CDR3 is made up of 14 amino acids. Per the germline V gene, CDR1 is SGHDN and CDR2 is FVKESK. Between the trimmed V and J ends, which lost 4 bases and 5 bases, there was a span of 14 bases. This chain's CDR3 is CASSRGQLRETQYF. The CDR3 region has the DNA TGTGCCAGCAGCCGAGGACAGTTGAGGGAGACCCAGTACTTC.

This clonotype was recorded many times. The gene calls are TRBV20-1 and TRBJ2-3; 7 bases agree with TRBD1. Germline V gene data show CDR1 as DFQATT and CDR2 as SNEGSKA (reference sequence). With V trimmed by 6 bases and J by 3 bases, 9 bases remained unmatched. CDR3 length equals 14 residues. The CDR3 protein is CSAEQGFWTDTQYF. The CDR3 region has the DNA TGCAGTGCGGAACAGGGGTTTTGGACAGATACGCAGTATTTT.

This clonotype was seen only a few times. A much more abundant neighbour one base away suggests this may be a read error. No conserved phenylalanine or tryptophan ends this CDR3, so it is likely a read error. The gene calls are TRBV6-1 and TRBJ1-1; 8 bases align to TRBD1. The CDR3 consists of 15 residues. Germline CDR1 and CDR2: MNHNS and SASEGT. V lost 5 bases to trimming and J lost 3 bases; unmatched junction nucleotides: 8. DNA for the CDR3: TGTGCCAGCAGTCCGCACAGGGGGAGATACACTGAAGCTTTCTCT. It translates to CASSPHRGRYTEAFS.

This clonotype has a count of ten or more. The J gene is TRBJ2-1, the V gene TRBV27; TRBD1 matches 7 bases. The V and J ends lost 9 bases and 0 bases, in that order; junction bases with no gene match: 2. The V gene's germline CDR1 is MNHEY and CDR2 SMNVEV (reference sequence). The CDR3 length is 13 residues. CDR3 amino acids: CASHRGSYNEQFF. Here the CDR3 DNA reads TGTGCCAGTCACAGGGGCTCCTACAATGAGCAGTTCTTC.

This clonotype was found many times. The rearrangement uses TRBV19 and TRBJ1-4; TRBD1 might be the D (5 bases). Germline loops: CDR1 LNHDA, CDR2 SQIVND (reference sequence). Trimming took off 7 bases at V and 5 bases at J, with 14 bases between the two ends. This CDR3 region has 14 residues. The CDR3 here is CASTRVLGNEKLFF. DNA for the CDR3: TGTGCCAGTACCAGGGTCCTTGGGAATGAAAAACTGTTTTTT.

This clonotype has only a few counts. J is TRBJ2-6 and V is TRBV11-2; D gene uncertain. CDR1 SGHAT and CDR2 FQNNGV come from the germline V gene. The CDR3 runs to 17 residues. V dropped 1 base and J dropped 1 base, with 11 bases sitting between them. The CDR3 sequence: CASSLVRLTSGANVLTF. The CDR3 coding sequence is TGTGCCAGCAGCTTAGTTCGGCTGACTTCTGGGGCCAACGTCCTGACTTTC.

As for this clonotype: A much larger clone lies one base from this, so it may be a read error. The chain joins TRBV2 to TRBJ2-7; 10 nucleotides agree with TRBD1. V shed 8 bases, J shed 2 bases, and the junction held 9 bases outside the gene matches. The CDR3 length is 15 residues. CDR1 SNHLY and CDR2 FYNNEI come from the germline V gene. CDR3 sequence (DNA): TGTGCCAGCGGCGACACCGGGACAGGGGCCTACGAGCAGTACTTC. This gives the protein CASGDTGTGAYEQYF.

As regards this clonotype: A much larger clone differs by one base, so this may be a read error. This chain connects TRBV12-3 or TRBV12-4 to TRBJ1-5, with D possibly matching TRBD1 (6 bases). This CDR3 has 15 residues. The CDR3 DNA reads as TGTGCCAGCAGTCCAGGGGTCGGTGGCAATCATCCCCAGCATTTT. This encodes CASSPGVGGNHPQHF.

This clonotype was seen only a few times. The V and J genes are TRBV5-5 and TRBJ2-7; 9 bases agree with TRBD2. V trimming: 4 bases; J trimming: 2 bases; junction bases outside the gene matches: 10. The CDR3 extends over 16 amino acids. Germline lookup yields CDR1 SGHKS and CDR2 YYEKEE (reference sequence). CDR3 sequence (DNA): TGTGCCAGCAGCACTCTACTAGCGGGTAATGCCTACGAGCAGTACTTC. Protein: CASSTLLAGNAYEQYF.

There are a few counts of this clonotype. The V call is TRBV18, the J call TRBJ2-2; tentative D call: TRBD1 (6 bases). The CDR3 covers 16 residues. Looked up from germline, CDR1 is KGHSH and CDR2 is LQKENI. The V end lost 5 bases, the J end lost 2 bases, and 15 bases lay between the germline ends. The CDR3 nucleotides are TGTGCCAGCTCAACACAGGGTGCAGACAACACCGGGGAGCTGTTTTTT. It encodes CASSTQGADNTGELFF. The entire variable domain, with the rest obtained from reference TRBV18 and TRBJ2-2, is as follows: NAGVMQNPRHLVRRRGQEARLRCSPMKGHSHVYWYRQLPEEGLKFMVYLQKENIIDESGMPKERFSAEFPKEGPSILRIQQVVRGDSAAYFCASSTQGADNTGELFFGEGSRLTVL.